The 19 T cell receptor beta chains reported below all come from one sample, sequenced in a study of T-cell memory formation after mild COVID-19. TCRdb independently ran MiXCR on the 5' RACE reads; one entry per CDR3 protein. Of about 600,000 distinct CDR3 sequences in the sample, about a fifth were seen once. Sample: PBMCs or a T cell subset sorted from them (not recorded which). These receptors came from an adult woman who had mild COVID-19 (a few samples of this study predate the infection). Cell type and time point are not known.

This clonotype was seen a single time. V and J are TRBV7-2 and TRBJ2-2, with TRBD2 matching over 9 bases. Germline CDR1 reads SGHTA; CDR2 reads FQGNSA. V lost 3 bases to trimming and J lost 3 bases; unmatched junction nucleotides: 5. The CDR3 length is 16 residues. The CDR3 is CASSFMRGGYTGELFF. The DNA for the CDR3 is TGTGCCAGCAGCTTCATGCGGGGGGGATACACCGGGGAGCTGTTTTTT. The variable domain in full, with the rest retrieved from reference TRBV7-2 and TRBJ2-2, is GAGVSQSPSNKVTEKGKDVELRCDPISGHTALYWYRQSLGQGLEFLIYFQGNSAPDKSGLPSDRFSAERTGGSVSTLTIQRTQQEDSAVYLCASSFMRGGYTGELFFGEGSRLTVL.

The V call is TRBV30, the J call TRBJ2-1, with 8 bases matching TRBD2. The V gene's germline CDR1 is GTSNPN and CDR2 SVGIG (reference sequence). The length of the CDR3 is 16 residues. V lost 4 bases, J lost 8 bases, and 16 bases stayed unmatched. The CDR3 DNA reads TGTGCCTGGACCCACCCCGGTAGCGGGGTTGGGGATGAGCAGTTCTTC. Translation gives CAWTHPGSGVGDEQFF.

The chain uses TRBV29-1 and TRBJ1-5; no firm D call. V lost 8 bases and J 9 bases, leaving 20 bases between the germline ends. CDR3 length equals 13 residues. CDR1 is SQVTM, CDR2 ANQGSEA, per germline. Here the CDR3 reads CSFLMAPTGPQHF. The CDR3 DNA reads as TGCAGCTTCCTTATGGCGCCGACCGGGCCCCAGCATTTT. The full variable domain, completed using reference TRBV29-1 and TRBJ1-5, is SAVISQKPSRDICQRGTSLTIQCQVDSQVTMMFWYRQQPGQSLTLIATANQGSEATYESGFVIDKFPISRPNLTFSTLTVSNMSPEDSSIYLCSFLMAPTGPQHFGDGTRLSIL.

This clonotype has a handful of counts. The chain couples TRBV3-1 to TRBJ2-7; TRBD2 matches 13 bases. Germline V gene sequence: CDR1 LGHDT, CDR2 YNNKEL (reference sequence). V shed 3 bases and J 2 bases; nucleotides not matched to a gene: 7. The CDR3 is 17 amino acids. CDR3 sequence reads: CASSHPPGLAGPYEQYF. The CDR3 region has the DNA TGTGCCAGCAGCCACCCCCCGGGACTAGCGGGACCCTACGAGCAGTACTTC.

The chain recombines TRBV14 with TRBJ1-2; D gene ambiguous. This CDR3 comprises 15 residues. Germline CDR1 is SGHDN and CDR2 is FVKESK. The V end lost 6 bases, the J end lost 1 base, and 15 bases lay between the germline ends. The DNA for the CDR3 is TGTGCCAGCAGTCTATTGGACCTTAATAACTATGGCTACACCTTC. Amino acids: CASSLLDLNNYGYTF.

The chain joins TRBV7-2 to TRBJ2-7; 10 nucleotides match TRBD2. Germline loops: CDR1 SGHTA, CDR2 FQGNSA. V lost 3 bases to trimming and J lost 6 bases; unmatched junction nucleotides: 8. The CDR3 contains 15 residues. The DNA for the CDR3 is TGTGCCAGCAGCTTTAATCAAGCGGGAGGGGCCGAGCAGTACTTC. Protein: CASSFNQAGGAEQYF.

This clonotype was recorded at least ten times. CDR3 sequence (DNA): TGTGCCAGCAGCTCCGGTCTAGCGGCAGCATCCTACGAGCAGTACTTC. The encoded protein is CASSSGLAAASYEQYF. V gene TRBV12-3 or TRBV12-4 combines with J gene TRBJ2-7; 7 nucleotides match TRBD2. The CDR3 contains 16 residues. V trimming: 6 bases; J trimming: 1 base; junction bases outside the gene matches: 12.

J is TRBJ1-5 and V is TRBV6-5, with 10 bases matching TRBD1. CDR3 length equals 13 residues. The germline gives CDR1 MNHEY, CDR2 SVGAGI. J gave up 3 bases and V 9 bases, and 2 bases lay outside the gene matches. CDR3 nucleotide sequence: TGTGCCAGTGGACAGGGGGACAATCAGCCCCAGCATTTT. Translation: CASGQGDNQPQHF.

The gene calls are TRBV10-3 and TRBJ1-2; TRBD1 matches 7 bases. Germline V gene data show CDR1 as ENHRY and CDR2 as SYGVKD. With 7 bases clipped from V and 5 bases from J, the junction kept 13 bases outside the gene matches. The CDR3 totals 15 residues. In DNA form, the CDR3 reads TGTGCCATCAAACTTCCTCGGCAGGGGGGTTATGGCTACACCTTC. It codes for CAIKLPRQGGYGYTF.

The chain employs TRBV20-1 and TRBJ1-5, with TRBD1 matching 7 bases. Trimming removed 0 bases from V and 6 bases from J; junction bases left unmatched: 11. CDR3 length equals 16 residues. The germline CDR1 and CDR2 sequences are DFQATT and SNEGSKA (reference sequence). The CDR3 reads CSARDIRRSGGQPQHF. For the CDR3, the DNA is TGCAGTGCTAGAGATATAAGGAGGTCAGGGGGTCAGCCCCAGCATTTT.

The chain joins TRBV6-2 or TRBV6-3 to TRBJ2-2; no definite D call. CDR3 length equals 14 residues. Per the germline V gene, CDR1 is MNHEY and CDR2 is SVGEGT. V dropped 5 bases and J dropped 8 bases, with 15 bases sitting between them. In DNA, the CDR3 is TGTGCCAGCAGTCAGTCCTGGTCCCCGGGGGAGCTGTTTTTT. Protein: CASSQSWSPGELFF.

The table lists this clonotype with a few counts. J is TRBJ2-5 and V is TRBV29-1, with D tentatively TRBD1 (7 bases). Trimming took 0 bases from V and 3 from J, leaving 26 bases between them. The CDR3 consists of 19 residues. Per the germline V gene, CDR1 is SQVTM and CDR2 is ANQGSEA. CDR3 sequence reads: CSVEDPDRSVGVAEETQYF. The DNA of the CDR3 is TGCAGCGTTGAAGACCCGGACAGGTCCGTCGGAGTAGCGGAAGAGACCCAGTACTTC.

This clonotype has a handful of counts. The genes are TRBV6-5 and TRBJ2-1; 9 bases are a match to TRBD2. The CDR3 is made up of 13 amino acids. Trimming at V came to 6 bases and at J to 7 bases, leaving 4 bases not matched to a gene. Germline V lookup: CDR1 MNHEY, CDR2 SVGAGI. The DNA of the CDR3 is TGTGCCAGCAGAAATAGCGGGGGAAATGAGCAGTTCTTC. This sequence encodes CASRNSGGNEQFF.

This clonotype occurred a few times. CDR3 DNA sequence: TGCAGCGTTGAGGATGACCAATTGGGCTACGAGCAGTACTTC. Amino acids: CSVEDDQLGYEQYF. The chain employs TRBV29-1 and TRBJ2-7; D gene unclear. Trimming cost V 3 bases and J 3 bases, with 15 bases left between them. This CDR3 has 14 amino acids. The germline gives CDR1 SQVTM, CDR2 ANQGSEA.

This chain uses TRBV6-2 or TRBV6-3 with TRBJ2-3; 7 nucleotides match TRBD2. Unmatched junction bases numbered 7, after V lost 2 bases and J lost 2 bases. The V gene's germline CDR1 is MNHEY and CDR2 SVGEGT. This CDR3 spans 16 amino acids. The CDR3 reads CASSYVERGDTDTQYF. The CDR3 bases are TGTGCCAGCAGTTACGTGGAACGGGGGGACACAGATACGCAGTATTTT.

This chain links TRBV7-3 with TRBJ2-2; 8 bases map to TRBD2. Germline CDR1 is SGHTA and CDR2 is FQGTGA. This CDR3 comprises 18 residues. J was trimmed by 2 bases and V by 5 bases; bases with no gene match: 13. CDR3 in amino acids: CASSRLTSGRSNTGELFF. The CDR3 DNA reads as TGTGCCAGCAGCCGGCTCACTAGCGGAAGATCAAACACCGGGGAGCTGTTTTTT. Based on the CDR3 plus reference TRBV7-3 and TRBJ2-2, the full variable domain is GAGVSQTPSNKVTEKGKYVELRCDPISGHTALYWYRQSLGQGPEFLIYFQGTGAADDSGLPNDRFFAVRPEGSVSTLKIQRTERGDSAVYLCASSRLTSGRSNTGELFFGEGSRLTVL.

The rearrangement links TRBV7-6 to TRBJ2-7; D unresolved. The CDR3 is 12 amino acids. The germline gives CDR1 SGHVS, CDR2 FNYEAQ. Trimming took off 2 bases at V and 5 bases at J, with 7 bases between the two ends. The CDR3 loop reads CASSLQADEQYF. The CDR3 DNA reads TGTGCCAGCAGCTTACAGGCGGACGAGCAGTACTTC.

This clonotype was observed a handful of times. This sequence joins TRBV6-6 and TRBJ1-1; D gene ambiguous. Trimming took off 5 bases at V and 4 bases at J, with 14 bases between the two ends. The germline V gene has CDR1 MNHNY and CDR2 SVGAGI (reference sequence). There are 14 residues in the CDR3. Written as DNA, the CDR3 is TGTGCCAGCAGTCCCGTCTCAAGTGGCACTGAAGCTTTCTTT. It is translated as CASSPVSSGTEAFF.

This clonotype occurred many times. The CDR3 protein is CASSLRRGNQPQHF. The CDR3 DNA reads TGTGCCAGCAGTTTGCGCAGGGGCAATCAGCCCCAGCATTTT. V and J are TRBV12-3 or TRBV12-4 and TRBJ1-5, with D perhaps matching TRBD1 (5 bases). Between the trimmed V and J ends, which lost 3 bases and 2 bases, there was a span of 8 bases. There are 14 residues in the CDR3.